This TCR beta chain was sequenced during a study of cytomegalovirus exposure and HLA in healthy donors. Whole-study context: The 120 or so validation repertoires used a platform that matched the one used for the approximately 620 first-cohort repertoires, as a later analysis reported.

Method: immunoSEQ multiplex PCR; TCRdb's copy keeps in-frame clones and lacks some. The table has about 64,000 clones, roughly 91% seen once. Comment on this clone: The antigen is unknown.

Whole-study findings and limits: Rarity held for most TCR sequences, but there were some public TCRs that occurred in many donors. The study flagged approximately 180 TCR beta chains as cytomegalovirus-associated.

The germline CDR1 and CDR2 sequences are MGHRA and YSYEKL. The CDR3 sequence is 15 residues long. V lost 4 bases and J lost 4, with 17 bases in between. Donors were drawn from the roughly 120-subject validation cohort, separate from the roughly 700-subject first cohort. The clonotype originates from a woman between 18 and 30 years old in good health and CMV-seronegative. The sequenced material came from PBMCs. J is TRBJ2-7 and V is TRBV4-1, with D tentatively TRBD1 (6 bases). CDR3 protein: CASSPIKGVSYEQYF. In nucleotides, the CDR3 is TGCGCCAGCAGCCCCATAAAGGGGGTAAGTTACGAGCAGTACTTC.